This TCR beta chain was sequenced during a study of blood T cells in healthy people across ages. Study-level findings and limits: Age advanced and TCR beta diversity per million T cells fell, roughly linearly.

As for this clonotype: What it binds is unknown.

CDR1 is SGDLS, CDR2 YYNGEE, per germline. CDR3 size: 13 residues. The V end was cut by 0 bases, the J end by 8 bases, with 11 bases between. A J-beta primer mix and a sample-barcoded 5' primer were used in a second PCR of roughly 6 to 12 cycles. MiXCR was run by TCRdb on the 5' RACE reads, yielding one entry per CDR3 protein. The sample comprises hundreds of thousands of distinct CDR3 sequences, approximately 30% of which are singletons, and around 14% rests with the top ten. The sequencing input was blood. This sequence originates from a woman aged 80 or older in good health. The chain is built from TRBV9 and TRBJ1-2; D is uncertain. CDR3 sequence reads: CASSVGPGWGYTF. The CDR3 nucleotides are TGTGCCAGCAGCGTAGGGCCCGGATGGGGCTACACCTTC.